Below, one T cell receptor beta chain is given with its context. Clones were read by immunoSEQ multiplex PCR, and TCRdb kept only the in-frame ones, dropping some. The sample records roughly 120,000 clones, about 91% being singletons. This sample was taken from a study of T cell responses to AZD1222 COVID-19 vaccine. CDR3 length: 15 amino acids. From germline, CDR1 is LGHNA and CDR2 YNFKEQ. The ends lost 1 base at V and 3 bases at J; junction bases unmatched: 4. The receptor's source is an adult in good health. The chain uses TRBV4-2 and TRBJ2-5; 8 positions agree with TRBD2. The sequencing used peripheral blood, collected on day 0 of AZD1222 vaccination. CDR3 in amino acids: CASSQGGGPEETQYF. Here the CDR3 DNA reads TGTGCCAGCAGCCAAGGCGGGGGGCCAGAAGAGACCCAGTACTTC.